This T cell receptor (beta chain) was sequenced during a study of T cell clonality in common variable immunodeficiency. The study, taken as a whole, reports: Repertoire-complication correlations in CVID were limited by patient heterogeneity. TCRbeta clonality was increased in CVID versus healthy controls. Fewer deletions and N-nucleotide insertions were reportedly seen in common variable immunodeficiency TCR beta sequences.

This clone was recorded at least ten times. Its antigen remains unidentified. Coverage ceases 3 residues before the CDR3 finishes, and the germline J gene fills in the end. The CDR3 length is 14 residues. Germline trimming cut 7 bases from V and 2 bases from J; bases unmatched to any gene: 5. Germline CDR1 reads SGHAT; CDR2 reads FQNNGV. Sequencing input was equivalent genomic DNA from CVID and controls. The data were produced by immunoSEQ multiplex PCR, yet TCRdb's version contains in-frame clones alone and is incomplete. The repertoire consists of tens of thousands of clones, none detected only once.

The chain combines TRBV11-2 with TRBJ2-7; 10 bases are shared with TRBD2. The sample was peripheral blood mononuclear cells. The receptor was isolated from a person aged 18 to 75 in good health. The CDR3 spells CASNLLAGPYEQYF. The part of the CDR3 DNA that was read is TGTGCCAGCAATTTACTAGCGGGGCCCTACGAG.